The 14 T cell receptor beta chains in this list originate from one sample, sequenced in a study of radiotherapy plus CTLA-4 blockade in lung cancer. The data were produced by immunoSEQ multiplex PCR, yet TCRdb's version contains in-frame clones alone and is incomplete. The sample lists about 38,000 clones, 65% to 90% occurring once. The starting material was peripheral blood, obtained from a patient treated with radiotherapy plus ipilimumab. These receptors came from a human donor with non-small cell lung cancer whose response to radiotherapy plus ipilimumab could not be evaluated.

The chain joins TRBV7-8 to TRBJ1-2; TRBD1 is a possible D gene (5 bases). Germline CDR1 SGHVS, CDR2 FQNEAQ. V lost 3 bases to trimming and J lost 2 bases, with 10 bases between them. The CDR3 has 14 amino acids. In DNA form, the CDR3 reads TGTGCCAGCAGCTTGTCGGGGGTAAACTATGGCTACACCTTC. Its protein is CASSLSGVNYGYTF.

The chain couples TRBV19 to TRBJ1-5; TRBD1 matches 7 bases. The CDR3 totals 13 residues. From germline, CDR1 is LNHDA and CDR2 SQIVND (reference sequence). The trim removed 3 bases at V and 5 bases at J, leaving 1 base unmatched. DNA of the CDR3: TGTGCCAGTAGTATTACAGGGGATCAGCCCCAGCATTTT. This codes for CASSITGDQPQHF.

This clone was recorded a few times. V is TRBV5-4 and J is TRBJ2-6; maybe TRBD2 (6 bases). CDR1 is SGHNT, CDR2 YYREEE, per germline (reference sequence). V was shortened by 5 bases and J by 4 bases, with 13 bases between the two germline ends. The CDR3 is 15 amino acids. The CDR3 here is CASSAGSGGANVLTF. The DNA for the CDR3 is TGTGCCAGCAGTGCGGGGTCGGGAGGGGCCAACGTCCTGACTTTC.

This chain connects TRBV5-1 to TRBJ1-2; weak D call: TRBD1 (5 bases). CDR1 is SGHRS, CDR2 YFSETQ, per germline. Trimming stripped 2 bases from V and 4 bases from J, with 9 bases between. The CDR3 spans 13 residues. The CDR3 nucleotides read TGCGCCAGCAGCTTACAGGACACCTATGGCTACACCTTC. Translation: CASSLQDTYGYTF.

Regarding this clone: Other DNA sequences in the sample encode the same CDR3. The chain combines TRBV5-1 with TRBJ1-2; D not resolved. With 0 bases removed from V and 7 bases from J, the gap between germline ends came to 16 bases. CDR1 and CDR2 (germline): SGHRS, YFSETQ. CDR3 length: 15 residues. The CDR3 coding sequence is TGCGCCAGCAGCTTGGACAGTTTTCGGGGAGGTGGCTACACCTTC. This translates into CASSLDSFRGGGYTF.

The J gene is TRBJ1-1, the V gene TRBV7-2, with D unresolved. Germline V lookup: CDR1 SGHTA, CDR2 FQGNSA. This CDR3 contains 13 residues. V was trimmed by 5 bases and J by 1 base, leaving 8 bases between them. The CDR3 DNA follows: TGTGCCAGCAGCCCCTCGTGGAACACTGAAGCTTTCTTT. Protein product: CASSPSWNTEAFF.

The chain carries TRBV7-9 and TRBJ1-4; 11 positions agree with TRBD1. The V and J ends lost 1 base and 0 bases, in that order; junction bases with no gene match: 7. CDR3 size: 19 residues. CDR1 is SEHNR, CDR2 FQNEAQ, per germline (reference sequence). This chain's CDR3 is CASSLGFPGQGATNEKLFF. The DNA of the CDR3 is TGTGCCAGCAGCTTAGGTTTTCCGGGACAGGGGGCAACTAATGAAAAACTGTTTTTT.

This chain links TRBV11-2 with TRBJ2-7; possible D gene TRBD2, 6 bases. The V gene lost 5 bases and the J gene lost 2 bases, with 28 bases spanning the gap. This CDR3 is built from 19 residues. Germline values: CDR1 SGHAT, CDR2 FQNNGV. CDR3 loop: CASSPISRLVGGTPYEQYF. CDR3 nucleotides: TGTGCCAGCAGCCCAATCTCGAGACTAGTAGGCGGTACCCCCTACGAGCAGTACTTC.

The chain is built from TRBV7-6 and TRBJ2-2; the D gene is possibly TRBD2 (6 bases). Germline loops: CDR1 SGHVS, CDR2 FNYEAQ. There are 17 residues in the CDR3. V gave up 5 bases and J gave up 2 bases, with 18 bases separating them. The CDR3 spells CASSGRGGPLNTGELFF. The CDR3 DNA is TGTGCCAGCAGCGGCCGGGGAGGACCTCTTAACACCGGGGAGCTGTTTTTT. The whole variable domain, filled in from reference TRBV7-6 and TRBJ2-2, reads GAGVSQSPRYKVTKRGQDVALRCDPISGHVSLYWYRQALGQGPEFLTYFNYEAQQDKSGLPNDRFSAERPEGSISTLTIQRTEQRDSAMYRCASSGRGGPLNTGELFFGEGSRLTVL.

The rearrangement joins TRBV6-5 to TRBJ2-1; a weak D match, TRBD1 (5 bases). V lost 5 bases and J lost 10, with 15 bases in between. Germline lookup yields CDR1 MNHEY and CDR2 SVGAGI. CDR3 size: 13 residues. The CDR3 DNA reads TGTGCCAGCAGTCGCGCAGGGTCCGGAGAGCAGTTCTTC. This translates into CASSRAGSGEQFF.

The CDR3 protein is CAISGQNGPGEQFF. As DNA, the CDR3 is TGTGCCATCAGTGGACAGAACGGTCCTGGGGAGCAGTTCTTC. J is TRBJ2-1 and V is TRBV10-3, with D maybe TRBD1 (5 bases). V was clipped by 4 bases and J by 10 bases, with 17 bases between them. The CDR3 consists of 14 residues. CDR1 and CDR2 from the germline V gene are ENHRY and SYGVKD.

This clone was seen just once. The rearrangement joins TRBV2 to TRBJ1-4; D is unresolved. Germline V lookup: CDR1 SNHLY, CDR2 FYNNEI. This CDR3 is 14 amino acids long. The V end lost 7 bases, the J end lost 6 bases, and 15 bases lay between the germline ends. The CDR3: CASKPGGSDEKLFF. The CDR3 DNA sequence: TGTGCCAGCAAGCCAGGAGGGAGCGATGAAAAACTGTTTTTT.

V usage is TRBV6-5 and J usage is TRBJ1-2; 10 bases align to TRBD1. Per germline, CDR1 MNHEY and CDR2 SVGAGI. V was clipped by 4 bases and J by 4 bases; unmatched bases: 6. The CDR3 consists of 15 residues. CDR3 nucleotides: TGTGCCAGCAGTTCGCCCGGACAGGGGGGCTATGGCTACACCTTC. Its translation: CASSSPGQGGYGYTF.

CDR3: CASSALAGSTDTQYF. The CDR3 DNA reads TGTGCCAGCAGTGCACTAGCGGGAAGCACAGATACGCAGTATTTT. V and J are TRBV6-1 and TRBJ2-3; 10 bases align to TRBD2. CDR1 MNHNS and CDR2 SASEGT come from the germline V gene. V gave up 4 bases and J gave up 0 bases; unmatched junction bases: 1. CDR3 length equals 15 residues.